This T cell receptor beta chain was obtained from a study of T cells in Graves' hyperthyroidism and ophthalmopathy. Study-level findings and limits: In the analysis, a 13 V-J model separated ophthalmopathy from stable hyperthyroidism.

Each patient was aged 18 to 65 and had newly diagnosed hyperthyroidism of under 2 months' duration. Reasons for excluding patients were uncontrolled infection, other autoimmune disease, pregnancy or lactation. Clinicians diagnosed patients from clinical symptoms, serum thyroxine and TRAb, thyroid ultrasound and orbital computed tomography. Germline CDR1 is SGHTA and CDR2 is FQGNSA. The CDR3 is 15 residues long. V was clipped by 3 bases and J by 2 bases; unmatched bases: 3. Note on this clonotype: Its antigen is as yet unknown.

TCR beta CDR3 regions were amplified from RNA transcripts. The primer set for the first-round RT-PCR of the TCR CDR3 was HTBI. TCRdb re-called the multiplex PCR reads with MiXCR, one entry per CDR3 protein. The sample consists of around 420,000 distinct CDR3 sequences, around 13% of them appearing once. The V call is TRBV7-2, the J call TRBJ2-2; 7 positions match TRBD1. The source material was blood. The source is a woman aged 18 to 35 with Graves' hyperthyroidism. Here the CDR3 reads CASSLGTVNTGELFF. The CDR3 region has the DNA TGTGCCAGCAGCTTGGGGACAGTAAACACCGGGGAGCTGTTTTTT.